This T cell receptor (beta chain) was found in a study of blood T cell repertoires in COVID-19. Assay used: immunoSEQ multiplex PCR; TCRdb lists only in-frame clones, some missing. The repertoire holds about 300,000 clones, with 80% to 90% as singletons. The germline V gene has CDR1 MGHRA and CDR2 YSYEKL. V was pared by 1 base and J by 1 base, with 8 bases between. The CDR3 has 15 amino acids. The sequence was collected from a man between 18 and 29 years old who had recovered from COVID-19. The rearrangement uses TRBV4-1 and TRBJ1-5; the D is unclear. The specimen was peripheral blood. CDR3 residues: CASSQGFQSNQPQHF. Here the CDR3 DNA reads TGCGCCAGCAGCCAAGGTTTCCAGAGCAATCAGCCCCAGCATTTT.